This T cell receptor (beta chain) was captured in a study of blood T cell repertoires in COVID-19. Turning to the study itself: Collection of acute and convalescent COVID-19 samples took place in the United States, Italy and Spain. From T cells, B-cell-depleted T cells, or PBMCs came the material, which was cDNA or gDNA.

Methods used by the authors: Nucleated cell number was recorded as an estimate derived from reference gene primer amplification. Using immunoSEQ multiplex PCR, the repertoire was profiled, and TCRdb retains in-frame clones only, with some absent. Clone size and the V and J calls come from that table; the DNA yielded D and trimming. Of fewer than 250,000 clones in the sample, 83% were seen once. The CDR3 has 15 residues. CDR1 is LNHDA and CDR2 is SQIVND in the germline V gene (reference sequence). The V gene lost 8 bases and the J gene lost 3 bases, with 20 bases spanning the gap. This receptor was taken from a human donor in a cohort sampled during active COVID-19. Sequencing was carried out using peripheral blood. The rearrangement joins TRBV19 to TRBJ2-7, with D possibly being TRBD2 (6 bases). The CDR3: CASASTSSASYEQYF. CDR3 DNA: TGTGCCAGTGCCTCTACTTCTAGCGCGAGCTACGAGCAGTACTTC.